This T cell receptor beta chain originates from a study of yellow fever vaccine responses in identical twins. Overall study results and limits: Twins reportedly appeared to share part of their vaccine T cell response while keeping part individual.

Concerning this clonotype: Its target is not known.

MiXCR, run by TCRdb on the RT-PCR reads, gives a single entry per CDR3 protein. Of roughly 900 distinct CDR3 sequences detected, about nine tenths appear once; the ten largest clones hold 7.2%. The sequence was obtained from a woman aged 18-35 years who received the yellow fever vaccine. The sample in question was T cells from blood (PBMCs), unsorted or a sorted subset (not recorded which), obtained before or after yellow fever vaccination (not recorded which).

CDR3: CASSQGGGQETQYF. In DNA form, the CDR3 reads TGTGCCAGCAGCCAGGGTGGGGGCCAAGAGACCCAGTACTTC. The chain combines TRBV11-3 with TRBJ2-5; the D gene could be TRBD1 or TRBD2 (5 bases each). Trimming took 5 bases from V and 1 from J, leaving 11 bases between them. CDR1 and CDR2 from the germline V gene are SGHNT and YENEEA. This CDR3 has 14 residues.